A single sample gave rise to the 31 T cell receptor beta chains below, sequenced in a study of neurological immune-mediated disorders. TCRdb processed the 5' RACE reads anew with MiXCR; each CDR3 protein has one entry. Among around 55,000 distinct CDR3 sequences listed, 4% were seen once. The sequenced sample consisted of CD4+ T cells from blood. These receptors were obtained from a woman aged 40 to 50 with multiple sclerosis.

This clonotype occurred many times. V is TRBV11-3 and J is TRBJ2-1; TRBD2 matches at 8 bases. The CDR3 runs to 14 residues. The germline CDR1 and CDR2 sequences are SGHNT and YENEEA. With 5 bases clipped from V and 9 bases from J, the junction kept 9 bases outside the gene matches. This CDR3 reads CASSHHSGAVEQFF. Written as DNA, the CDR3 is TGTGCCAGCAGCCACCATAGCGGGGCGGTTGAGCAGTTCTTC.

This clonotype was observed many times. This chain connects TRBV5-1 to TRBJ1-5; tentative D call: TRBD1 (6 bases). The V end was cut by 4 bases, the J end by 2 bases, with 10 bases between. The CDR3 loop spans 14 amino acids. Germline CDR1 reads SGHRS; CDR2 reads YFSETQ. CDR3 bases: TGCGCCAGCAGCGAACAGGGAGGCAATCAGCCCCAGCATTTT. As protein: CASSEQGGNQPQHF.

The genes are TRBV5-1 and TRBJ1-5; 9 bases are shared with TRBD1. The germline V gene encodes CDR1 SGHRS and CDR2 YFSETQ. After removal of 0 bases from V and 3 bases from J, the junction contained 7 bases not matched to a gene. The CDR3 sequence is 17 residues long. The CDR3 region is CASSLEGTGQANQPQHF. In DNA form, the CDR3 reads TGCGCCAGCAGCTTGGAAGGGACAGGGCAGGCCAATCAGCCCCAGCATTTT.

This clonotype was seen many times. The rearrangement links TRBV14 to TRBJ2-1; no reliable D call. The V and J ends lost 4 bases and 6 bases respectively, with 10 bases between them. CDR1 SGHDN and CDR2 FVKESK come from the germline V gene. The CDR3 is 13 residues long. The DNA for the CDR3 is TGTGCCAGCAGCCCCCTAGATCGCAATGAGCAGTTCTTC. This encodes CASSPLDRNEQFF.

This clonotype was detected many times. The chain joins TRBV27 to TRBJ1-2; weak D call: TRBD1 (5 bases). Looked up from germline, CDR1 is MNHEY and CDR2 is SMNVEV (reference sequence). V was pared by 9 bases and J by 7 bases, with 21 bases between. There are 14 residues in the CDR3. The CDR3 is CASSAQLWGSGYTF. The DNA for the CDR3 is TGTGCCAGTAGCGCCCAGCTATGGGGCTCTGGCTACACCTTC.

This clonotype was detected many times. The chain uses TRBV6-5 and TRBJ2-3; 9 positions agree with TRBD2. The germline V gene encodes CDR1 MNHEY and CDR2 SVGAGI. The CDR3 covers 18 residues. With V trimmed by 5 bases and J by 5 bases, 17 bases remained unmatched. The CDR3 spells CASSRLPSGGGARDTQYF. DNA of the CDR3: TGTGCCAGCAGTCGACTACCGTCGGGCGGGGGGGCACGAGATACGCAGTATTTT.

This clonotype came up many times. The chain couples TRBV5-6 to TRBJ1-5; 8 nucleotides match TRBD1. The trim removed 4 bases at V and 4 bases at J, leaving 10 bases unmatched. The CDR3 is made up of 16 amino acids. Looked up from germline, CDR1 is SGHDT and CDR2 is YYEEEE. CDR3 region: CASSHRQGRSNQPQHF. DNA of the CDR3: TGTGCCAGCAGCCACCGACAGGGGAGAAGTAATCAGCCCCAGCATTTT.

In its sample, this clonotype was seen many times. The chain joins TRBV5-1 to TRBJ1-6, with 8 bases that match TRBD1. The V segment lost 0 bases and the J segment 8 bases; nucleotides outside the gene matches: 7. CDR1 and CDR2 from the germline V gene are SGHRS and YFSETQ. This CDR3 region has 16 residues. The CDR3 DNA reads TGCGCCAGCAGCTTGGACCCAGGGGGCGTTGATTCACCCCTCCACTTT. Protein product: CASSLDPGGVDSPLHF.

The table lists this clonotype with many counts. V usage is TRBV20-1 and J usage is TRBJ2-7; TRBD1 matches at 7 bases. V gave up 3 bases and J gave up 0 bases; unmatched junction bases: 5. This CDR3 region has 14 residues. CDR1 DFQATT and CDR2 SNEGSKA come from the germline V gene (reference sequence). CDR3: CSASSGTASYEQYF. CDR3 DNA sequence: TGCAGTGCTAGCTCGGGGACAGCCTCCTACGAGCAGTACTTC.

This clonotype was observed at least ten times. The chain uses TRBV12-3 or TRBV12-4 and TRBJ2-7, with a weak D call TRBD2 (7 bases). The V end was cut by 2 bases, the J end by 5 bases, with 13 bases between. CDR3 length: 14 amino acids. The CDR3 DNA sequence: TGTGCCAGCAGTTTATCGGGGGGCAAGAACGAGCAGTACTTC. Translation: CASSLSGGKNEQYF.

This clonotype was observed many times. V is TRBV29-1 and J is TRBJ1-2; D unresolved. This CDR3 has 12 residues. The V end lost 0 bases, the J end lost 4 bases, and 6 bases lay between the germline ends. Germline V gene data show CDR1 as SQVTM and CDR2 as ANQGSEA. This CDR3 is CSVEDHVYGYTF. The CDR3 nucleotides are TGCAGCGTTGAAGATCACGTCTATGGCTACACCTTC.

This clonotype was seen many times. The V call is TRBV4-1, the J call TRBJ1-2; D gene ambiguous. The V and J ends lost 1 base and 4 bases respectively, with 16 bases between them. The germline CDR1 and CDR2 sequences are MGHRA and YSYEKL. The CDR3 covers 16 residues. DNA of the CDR3: TGCGCCAGCAGCCAAGTGGAAAGCTTTGTCGTCTATGGCTACACCTTC. Translated: CASSQVESFVVYGYTF.

This clonotype was counted many times. The genes are TRBV5-1 and TRBJ2-1; no firm D call. In germline, CDR1 is SGHRS, CDR2 YFSETQ. Trimming left V 2 bases short and J 2 bases short, with 11 bases between. The CDR3 is made up of 15 amino acids. The CDR3 reads CASSFTSGAYNEQFF. CDR3 nucleotide sequence: TGCGCCAGCAGCTTTACATCTGGGGCCTACAATGAGCAGTTCTTC. The whole variable domain, filled in from reference TRBV5-1 and TRBJ2-1, reads KAGVTQTPRYLIKTRGQQVTLSCSPISGHRSVSWYQQTPGQGLQFLFEYFSETQRNKGNFPGRFSGRQFSNSRSEMNVSTLELGDSALYLCASSFTSGAYNEQFFGPGTRLTVL.

This clonotype was seen many times. The rearrangement uses TRBV10-3 and TRBJ2-1; 10 bases are shared with TRBD2. The V and J ends lost 4 bases and 8 bases, in that order; junction bases with no gene match: 2. The CDR3 runs 13 residues. Germline V gives CDR1 ENHRY, CDR2 SYGVKD. The CDR3 spells CAISAGTSDEQFF. CDR3 nucleotides: TGTGCCATCAGTGCCGGGACTAGCGATGAGCAGTTCTTC.

The table lists this clonotype with many counts. The rearrangement links TRBV12-3 or TRBV12-4 to TRBJ2-1; 8 positions agree with TRBD2. There are 16 residues in the CDR3. V was clipped by 1 base and J by 3 bases; unmatched bases: 5. CDR3: CASSLGASGFYNEQFF. For the CDR3, the DNA is TGTGCCAGCAGTTTAGGGGCTAGCGGGTTCTACAATGAGCAGTTCTTC.

This clonotype showed up many times. This chain connects TRBV29-1 to TRBJ1-2; D is unclear. The CDR3 sequence is 12 residues long. From germline, CDR1 is SQVTM and CDR2 ANQGSEA. Between the trimmed V and J ends, which lost 4 bases and 8 bases, there was a span of 14 bases. This CDR3 reads CSVVSSEQGYTF. In DNA form, the CDR3 reads TGCAGCGTTGTGAGCAGTGAGCAAGGCTACACCTTC.

There are a few counts of this clonotype. The chain recombines TRBV19 with TRBJ1-6; the match to TRBD1 covers 10 bases. After removal of 5 bases from V and 8 bases from J, the junction contained 6 bases not matched to a gene. This CDR3 is built from 15 residues. Germline CDR1 is LNHDA and CDR2 is SQIVND (reference sequence). The CDR3 bases are TGTGCCAGTAGTCCCCGGGACAGGGGACATTCACCCCTCCACTTT. Its protein is CASSPRDRGHSPLHF.

This clonotype was found many times. CDR3 protein: CSVGGGQNTEAFF. CDR3 DNA sequence: TGCAGCGTTGGTGGTGGGCAGAACACTGAAGCTTTCTTT. V and J are TRBV29-1 and TRBJ1-1; D unclear. Looked up from germline, CDR1 is SQVTM and CDR2 is ANQGSEA. This CDR3 region has 13 residues. Trimming pared 4 bases from V and 1 base from J, leaving 10 bases between.

This clonotype was counted ten times or more. The chain joins TRBV4-2 to TRBJ1-6, with D unclear. The CDR3 has 14 amino acids. Germline V gene lookup returns CDR1 LGHNA and CDR2 YNFKEQ. Trimming took 4 bases from V and 8 from J, leaving 12 bases between them. The CDR3, as DNA: TGTGCCAGCAGCCGAGGGAGGAGCGATTCACCCCTCCACTTT. It codes for CASSRGRSDSPLHF.

The table lists this clonotype with many counts. This rearrangement joins TRBV20-1 to TRBJ1-6; TRBD1 might be the D (5 bases). The V end lost 3 bases, the J end lost 7 bases, and 16 bases lay between the germline ends. The CDR3 runs 15 residues. CDR1 DFQATT and CDR2 SNEGSKA come from the germline V gene (reference sequence). CDR3 residues: CSARLGETRNSPLHF. CDR3 sequence (DNA): TGCAGTGCTAGGCTAGGGGAAACGCGGAATTCACCCCTCCACTTT.

The chain recombines TRBV9 with TRBJ2-2; 11 bases are shared with TRBD2. V lost 6 bases, J lost 5 bases, and 6 bases stayed unmatched. Germline V lookup: CDR1 SGDLS, CDR2 YYNGEE. The CDR3 is 15 residues long. CDR3 bases: TGTGCCAGCAATCCGGGACTAGCGGAAACCGGGGAGCTGTTTTTT. Translating gives CASNPGLAETGELFF.

There are many counts of this clonotype. The chain links TRBV6-1 to TRBJ1-5, with 7 positions matching TRBD1. This CDR3 spans 13 amino acids. CDR1 and CDR2 from the germline V gene are MNHNS and SASEGT. V dropped 3 bases and J dropped 5; count of bases not matched to a gene: 1. CDR3 loop: CASSDRGDQPQHF. CDR3 DNA: TGTGCCAGCAGTGACAGGGGGGATCAGCCCCAGCATTTT.

There are many counts of this clonotype. The chain carries TRBV7-9 and TRBJ2-7, with D hard to call. V gave up 0 bases and J gave up 3 bases, with 18 bases separating them. Germline V gene lookup returns CDR1 SEHNR and CDR2 FQNEAQ (reference sequence). The CDR3 runs 17 residues. CDR3 residues: CASSLASAPLPLYEQYF. CDR3 coding DNA: TGTGCCAGCAGCTTAGCCTCGGCCCCATTACCCCTCTACGAGCAGTACTTC.

In its sample, this clonotype was seen many times. The gene calls are TRBV18 and TRBJ1-2; no clear D gene. Trimming took off 3 bases at V and 2 bases at J, with 7 bases between the two ends. There are 13 residues in the CDR3. CDR1 KGHSH and CDR2 LQKENI come from the germline V gene. The CDR3 sequence: CASSPDKNYGYTF. Written as DNA, the CDR3 is TGTGCCAGCTCACCTGACAAAAACTATGGCTACACCTTC.

V is TRBV7-8 and J is TRBJ1-1, with D uncertain. The CDR3 has 11 residues. Germline-derived CDR1 and CDR2 are SGHVS and FQNEAQ. Trimming shortened V by 5 bases and J by 11 bases, and 12 bases separated the two germline ends. The CDR3 loop is CASSQPEGAFF. As DNA, the CDR3 is TGTGCCAGCAGCCAACCTGAAGGTGCTTTCTTT.

At least ten counts were recorded for this clonotype. This chain links TRBV7-6 with TRBJ2-6, with D uncertain. The CDR3 has 15 amino acids. Germline V CDR1 and CDR2: SGHVS, FNYEAQ. V was cut by 4 bases and J by 0 bases, with 7 bases left in between. The CDR3 DNA reads as TGTGCCAGCAGCTCGATCGCCTCTGGGGCCAACGTCCTGACTTTC. Amino acid sequence: CASSSIASGANVLTF.

This clonotype was counted many times. The chain employs TRBV7-2 and TRBJ2-2; no firm D call. Trimming cost V 6 bases and J 8 bases, with 10 bases left between them. Looked up from germline, CDR1 is SGHTA and CDR2 is FQGNSA. This CDR3 is 12 amino acids long. This CDR3 reads CASRPSRGELFF. The CDR3 nucleotides are TGTGCCAGCAGGCCCTCTAGGGGGGAGCTGTTTTTT.

This clonotype showed up many times. The chain has TRBV9 and TRBJ1-3; weak D call: TRBD1 (6 bases). Trimming cost V 3 bases and J 2 bases, with 12 bases left between them. Germline assignment: CDR1 SGDLS and CDR2 YYNGEE. The CDR3 consists of 15 residues. The CDR3, as DNA: TGTGCCAGCAGCGAACGGGGGGCGGCTGGAAACACCATATATTTT. As protein: CASSERGAAGNTIYF.

This clonotype occurred many times. The chain recombines TRBV7-8 with TRBJ1-6, with D hard to call. The CDR3 runs 18 residues. Trimming pared 5 bases from V and 0 bases from J, leaving 17 bases between. The germline CDR1 and CDR2 sequences are SGHVS and FQNEAQ. The CDR3 protein is CASSPAAQLSSYNSPLHF. CDR3 nucleotides: TGTGCCAGCAGCCCCGCGGCCCAGCTAAGCTCCTATAATTCACCCCTCCACTTT.

This clonotype was seen repeatedly, ten times or more. V gene TRBV20-1 combines with J gene TRBJ2-2; 9 bases line up with TRBD2. Unmatched junction bases numbered 4, after V lost 4 bases and J lost 4 bases. The CDR3 length is 14 residues. CDR1 and CDR2 (germline): DFQATT, SNEGSKA (reference sequence). CDR3 coding DNA: TGCAGTGCTAAGGCGGGGGGGCTCACCGGGGAGCTGTTTTTT. Residues: CSAKAGGLTGELFF.

Comments on this clonotype: A much larger clone lies one base from this, so it may be a read error. The chain couples TRBV2 to TRBJ2-3; possibly TRBD2 for D (5 bases). The CDR3 covers 15 residues. CDR1 and CDR2 (germline): SNHLY, FYNNEI. Between the trimmed V and J ends, which lost 10 bases and 0 bases, there was a span of 17 bases. As DNA, the CDR3 is TGTGCCAACACCGATTGGTGGACTAGCACAGATACGCAGTATTTT. Translating it yields CANTDWWTSTDTQYF.